This T cell receptor (beta chain) was identified during a study of T-cell memory formation after mild COVID-19 (dated by TCRdb to the early 2020s). Background for the entire study: Most TCR sequence clusters were specific to one of the two donors. Two young, previously healthy adult volunteers, one female and one male, were included in the cohort. In a couple of donors, T-cell clones that expanded and contracted after mild COVID-19 were tracked by sequencing TCRalpha and TCRbeta repertoires over time.

The CDR3 spans 17 residues, from the cysteine through the phenylalanine. Only the CDR3 DNA is retained, 51 bases long and in frame from the first base. Relative to germline, V is 6 bases shorter and J is 3 bases shorter, with 23 bases between their ends. The germline V gene yields SGHTA for CDR1 and FQGNSA for CDR2. This clonotype was counted only a few times. No cognate antigen has been identified for it. No per-base quality is available; no much larger clone lies one base away. Sequencing instrument: Illumina NovaSeq 6000. cDNA libraries for TCRalpha and TCRbeta were prepared by 5'RACE using constant-segment primers, with sample barcodes and unique molecular identifiers added. RNA was extracted from every sample with Trizol reagent. Amplification of the libraries took two PCR steps, and the second step added a second sample barcode plus Illumina TruSeq adapters. Libraries were sequenced on an Illumina NovaSeq with 2 x 150 bp paired-end reads. Regarding the original processing steps: Demultiplexing of reads and collapsing into UMI-guided consensus sequences were performed with migec v1.2.7. Using mixcr v2.1.11, UMI consensuses were aligned to TRA and TRB V and J templates and then assembled into clonotypes. A clonotype was counted as expanded or contracted only when both edgeR and NoisET called the clonotype significant, with the noise models trained on biological replicates. For edgeR calls, a false discovery rate-adjusted p below 0.01 and a log2 fold-change threshold of 1 were applied. As an exploratory analysis of dynamics, PCA with hierarchical clustering was applied to max-normalized trajectories of the 1000 most abundant clonotypes. Separately sequenced CD4+ and CD8+ repertoires were used to assign a CD4 or CD8 phenotype to each responding clone. The public reads were reanalyzed by TCRdb: fastp trimming at Q25, MiXCR alignment, in-frame beta chains only. A single entry per CDR3 protein holds the most common genes and DNA from its merged rows. Clone size and V and J calls follow TCRdb, not the original study. Here the sample has around 450,000 distinct CDR3 sequences; more than 20% occur a single time. 8.5% to 10% of the sample is in the top ten clones.

PBMCs were isolated by Ficoll-Paque density gradient centrifugation. Overall study outcomes, separate from this receptor: Balanced CD4/CD8 phenotypes were observed for clones contracting from day 15 to 85, whereas a bias towards CD4+ was observed for a second wave of clones expanding from day 15 to 37. The detection of some responding clones in pre-infection memory suggests that pre-existing cross-reactive memory T cells joined the SARS-CoV-2 response. The study included only a couple of mild cases, and larger cohorts that include severe cases with pre-infection samples were judged to be necessary. Contracting CD4+ clones appeared mostly in the CM and EM memory subsets, whereas CD8+ clones were enriched in EMRA. Whether the second-wave clones peaking on day 37 were SARS-CoV-2 specific was not confirmed.

This TCR derives from an adult woman who had mild COVID-19 (a few samples of this study predate the infection). The sample titles of this study are shuffled in the database, so cell type and time point are left out; the donor was told from shared clones. This chain joins TRBV7-2 to TRBJ2-5, and the D gene may be TRBD1, 7 bases matching. The sequencing sample was made of PBMCs or a T cell subset sorted from them (not recorded which). For the CDR3, the sequence is CASRQLGGRGVEETQYF. The DNA reads as follows: TGTGCCAGCAGGCAGCTCGGAGGCAGGGGGGTAGAAGAGACCCAGTACTTC. The variable domain in full, with residues beyond the CDR3 obtained from the reference TRBV7-2 and TRBJ2-5 genes, is GAGVSQSPSNKVTEKGKDVELRCDPISGHTALYWYRQSLGQGLEFLIYFQGNSAPDKSGLPSDRFSAERTGGSVSTLTIQRTQQEDSAVYLCASRQLGGRGVEETQYFGPGTRLLVL.